The rows below give T cell receptor beta chains drawn from one sample of a study of memory CD4+ T cells and cytomegalovirus serostatus. Assay: immunoSEQ multiplex PCR; the TCRdb copy retains only in-frame clones and omits some. In the table there are 50,000 or so clones, around four fifths of which are singletons. Sequencing was carried out using memory CD4+ T cells from blood. These receptors all stem from an adult in good health and CMV-seropositive. CDR3s leave out the opening cysteine and the closing phenylalanine or tryptophan.

TRBV4-3	TRBJ1-2	ASSLGQGVGYT
TRBV6-4	TRBJ1-2	ASSDPGAGDGYT
TRBV25-1	TRBJ2-3	ASSESDRYSTDTQY
TRBV6-5	TRBJ1-1	ASSYGEAGFEAF
TRBV5-1	TRBJ2-5	ASSLLRTGGLGETQY
TRBV18	TRBJ2-1	ASSPFGNEQF
TRBV11-3	TRBJ2-1	ASSRGLAFGNEQF
TRBV7-2	TRBJ2-3	ASSFGGATDTQY
TRBV9	TRBJ2-2	ASSGGWDPNTGELF
TRBV4-2	TRBJ1-5	ASSAVSNQPQH
TRBV9	TRBJ2-7	ASSVATSLNDEQY
TRBV14	TRBJ2-1	ASRPSGGAYNEQF
TRBV18	TRBJ1-3	ASSPLDRKSGNTIY
TRBV6-5	TRBJ1-1	ASSYSPPGATEAF
TRBV4-1	TRBJ2-7	ASSRDPGQGYEQY
TRBV29-1	TRBJ2-7	SVGEPGRGYEQY
TRBV28	TRBJ1-1	ASSLFGTEAF
TRBV7-2	TRBJ1-2	ASSLGRNGGYT
TRBV7-9	TRBJ1-3	AARGDSGNTIY
TRBV11-3	TRBJ2-2	ASSQAGGLTGELF
TRBV19	TRBJ1-5	ASSPHRGGNQPQH
TRBV5-1	TRBJ2-1	ASSLEFLTEQF
TRBV7-3	TRBJ1-6	ASSLVGTGNSPLH
TRBV11-3	TRBJ2-2	ASSSGTANTGELF
TRBV2	TRBJ1-4	ASKGETGSNEKLF
TRBV19	TRBJ2-7	ASSETAGSSYEQY
TRBV10-3	TRBJ1-2	AISRDTGGYT
TRBV7-2	TRBJ1-5	ASSLGGGNQPQH
TRBV4-2	TRBJ1-6	ASSLGGDSPLH
TRBV4-1	TRBJ1-5	ASSQDPNSNQPQH
TRBV9	TRBJ2-7	ASSYQTGGWGEQY
TRBV10-3	TRBJ1-1	AIWGGNTEAF
TRBV5-1	TRBJ2-3	ASSLGPIAGGLADTQY
TRBV7-8	TRBJ1-6	ASRSTGQDNSPLH
TRBV7-6	TRBJ2-3	ASSYQADTQY